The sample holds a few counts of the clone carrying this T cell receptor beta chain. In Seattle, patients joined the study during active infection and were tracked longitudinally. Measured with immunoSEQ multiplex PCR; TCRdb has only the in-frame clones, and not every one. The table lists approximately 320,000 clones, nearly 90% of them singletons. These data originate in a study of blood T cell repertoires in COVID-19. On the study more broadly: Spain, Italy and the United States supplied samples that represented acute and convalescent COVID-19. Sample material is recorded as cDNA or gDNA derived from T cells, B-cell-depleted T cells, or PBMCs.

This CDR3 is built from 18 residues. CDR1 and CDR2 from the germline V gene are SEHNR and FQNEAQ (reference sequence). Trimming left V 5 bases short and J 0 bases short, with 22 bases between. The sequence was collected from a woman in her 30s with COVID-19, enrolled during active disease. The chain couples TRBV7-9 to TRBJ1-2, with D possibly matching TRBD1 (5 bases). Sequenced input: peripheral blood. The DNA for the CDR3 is TGTGCCAGCAGCGGCGGGATAACGGATGGGGGATCTAACTATGGCTACACCTTC. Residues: CASSGGITDGGSNYGYTF.